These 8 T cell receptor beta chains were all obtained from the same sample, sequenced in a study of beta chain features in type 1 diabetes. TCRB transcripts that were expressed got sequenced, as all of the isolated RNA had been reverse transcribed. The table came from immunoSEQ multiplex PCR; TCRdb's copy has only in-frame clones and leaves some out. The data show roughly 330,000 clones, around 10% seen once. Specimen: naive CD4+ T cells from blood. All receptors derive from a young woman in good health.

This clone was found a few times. CDR3 in DNA: TGTGCCAGCAGTGAACTAGGGGTGGACAATGAGCAGTTCTTC. As protein: CASSELGVDNEQFF. This chain uses TRBV25-1 with TRBJ2-1; tentative D call: TRBD1 (5 bases). Germline V gene lookup returns CDR1 MGHDK and CDR2 SYGVNS. The length of the CDR3 is 14 residues. Trimming cost V 2 bases and J 5 bases, with 10 bases left between them.

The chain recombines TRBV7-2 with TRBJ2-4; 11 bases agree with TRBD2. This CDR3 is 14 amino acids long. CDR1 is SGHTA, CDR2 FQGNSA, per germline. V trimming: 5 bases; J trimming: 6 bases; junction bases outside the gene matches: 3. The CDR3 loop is CASSPGLAGNIQYF. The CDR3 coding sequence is TGTGCCAGCAGCCCAGGACTAGCGGGAAACATTCAGTACTTC.

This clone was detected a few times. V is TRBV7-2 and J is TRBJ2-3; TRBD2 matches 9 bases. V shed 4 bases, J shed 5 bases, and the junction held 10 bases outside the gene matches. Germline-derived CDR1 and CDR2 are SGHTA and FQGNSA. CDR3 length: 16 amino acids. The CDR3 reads CASSSISGRIGDTQYF. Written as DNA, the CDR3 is TGTGCCAGCAGCTCGATCAGCGGGAGGATAGGAGATACGCAGTATTTT.

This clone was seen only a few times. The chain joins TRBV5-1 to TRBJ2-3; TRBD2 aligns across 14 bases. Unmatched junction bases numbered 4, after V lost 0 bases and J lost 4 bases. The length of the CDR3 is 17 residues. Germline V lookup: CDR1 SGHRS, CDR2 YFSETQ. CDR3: CASSLAGTSGRPDTQYF. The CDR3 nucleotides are TGCGCCAGCAGCTTGGCCGGGACTAGCGGGAGACCAGATACGCAGTATTTT.

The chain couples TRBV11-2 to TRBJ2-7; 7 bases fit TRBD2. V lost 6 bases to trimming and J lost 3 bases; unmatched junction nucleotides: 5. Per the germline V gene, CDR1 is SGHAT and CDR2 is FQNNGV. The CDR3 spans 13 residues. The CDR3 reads CASRPSGRYEQYF. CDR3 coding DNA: TGTGCCAGCAGGCCTAGCGGTCGCTACGAGCAGTACTTC.

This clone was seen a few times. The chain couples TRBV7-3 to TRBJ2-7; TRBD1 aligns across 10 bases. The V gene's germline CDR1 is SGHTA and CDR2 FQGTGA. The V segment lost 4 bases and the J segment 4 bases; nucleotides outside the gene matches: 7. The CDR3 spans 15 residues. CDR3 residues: CASSSPSGQGYEQYF. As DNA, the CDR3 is TGTGCCAGCAGCTCCCCTTCGGGACAGGGGTACGAGCAGTACTTC. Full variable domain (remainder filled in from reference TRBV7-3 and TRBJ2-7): GAGVSQTPSNKVTEKGKYVELRCDPISGHTALYWYRQSLGQGPEFLIYFQGTGAADDSGLPNDRFFAVRPEGSVSTLKIQRTERGDSAVYLCASSSPSGQGYEQYFGPGTRLTVT.

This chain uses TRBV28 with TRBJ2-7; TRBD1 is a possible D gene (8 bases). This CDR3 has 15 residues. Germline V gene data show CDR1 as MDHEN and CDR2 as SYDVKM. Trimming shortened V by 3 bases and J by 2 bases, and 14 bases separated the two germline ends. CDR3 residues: CASSLSGTGTYEQYF. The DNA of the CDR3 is TGTGCCAGCAGTTTGAGCGGGACAGGTACCTACGAGCAGTACTTC.

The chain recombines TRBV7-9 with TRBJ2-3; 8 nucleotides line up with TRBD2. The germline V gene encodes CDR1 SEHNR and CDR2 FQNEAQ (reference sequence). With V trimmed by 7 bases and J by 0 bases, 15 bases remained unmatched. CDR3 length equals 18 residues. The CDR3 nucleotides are TGTGCCAGCACCCCGGCGCTAGCGGGCACGACTAGCACAGATACGCAGTATTTT. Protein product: CASTPALAGTTSTDTQYF.